What follows are 26 T cell receptor beta chains derived from one specimen sequenced in a study of resident and recirculating memory T cells in vitiligo. Clones were sequenced by immunoSEQ multiplex PCR, and TCRdb holds only the in-frame ones, with some missing. The profile shows approximately 69,000 clones, 91% of them singletons. Sample: blood. Receptors originate from a male donor with vitiligo.

This chain joins TRBV4-2 and TRBJ2-5; 11 nucleotides match TRBD2. The tail of the sequence fits TRBJ2-7 better, so the J call may be wrong. Per germline, CDR1 LGHNA and CDR2 YNFKEQ. This CDR3 has 16 amino acids. The DNA of the CDR3 is TGTGCCAGCAGCCAGGGGTCTAGCGGGGGGCTCTACGAGCAGTACTTC. Its translation: CASSQGSSGGLYEQYF.

The chain is built from TRBV28 and TRBJ1-4; a weak D match, TRBD1 (5 bases). Between the trimmed V and J ends, which lost 6 bases and 10 bases, there was a span of 18 bases. The CDR3 spans 14 residues. The V gene's germline CDR1 is MDHEN and CDR2 SYDVKM. This CDR3 reads CASRAQLDNPKLFF. Written as DNA, the CDR3 is TGTGCCAGCAGGGCCCAATTGGACAACCCAAAACTGTTTTTT.

The chain recombines TRBV5-6 with TRBJ2-7, with 10 positions matching TRBD2. J lost 6 bases, V lost 4 bases, and 13 bases had no gene match. This CDR3 contains 16 residues. The germline V gene has CDR1 SGHDT and CDR2 YYEEEE. The CDR3 DNA reads as TGTGCCAGCAGCCGGTGGTCAGCGGGGGGGCCGGGCGAGCAGTACTTC. It translates to CASSRWSAGGPGEQYF.

V gene TRBV27 combines with J gene TRBJ1-1, with a weak D call TRBD1 (5 bases). From germline, CDR1 is MNHEY and CDR2 SMNVEV (reference sequence). The V end was cut by 5 bases, the J end by 4 bases, with 14 bases between. The CDR3 spans 14 residues. The CDR3 protein is CASSLLFGATEAFF. The CDR3 DNA sequence: TGTGCCAGCAGTCTACTTTTTGGGGCCACTGAAGCTTTCTTT.

V usage is TRBV7-9 and J usage is TRBJ2-5, with TRBD1 matching 9 bases. The end of the DNA aligns better with TRBJ2-7, so the J call may be wrong. This CDR3 is 15 amino acids long. Germline CDR1 SEHNR, CDR2 FQNEAQ (reference sequence). Here the CDR3 reads CASSVYGTGSNEQYF. DNA for the CDR3: TGTGCCAGCAGCGTCTACGGGACAGGGTCCAACGAGCAGTACTTC.

The V gene is TRBV6-1, the J gene TRBJ2-7; D is uncertain. The germline gives CDR1 MNHNS, CDR2 SASEGT. The CDR3 is 11 residues long. The V gene lost 8 bases and the J gene lost 2 bases, with 7 bases spanning the gap. CDR3 loop: CASQAAYEQYF. As DNA, the CDR3 is TGTGCCAGCCAGGCAGCCTACGAGCAGTACTTC.

This chain links TRBV5-6 with TRBJ1-6; the match to TRBD1 covers 8 bases. CDR1 and CDR2 from the germline V gene are SGHDT and YYEEEE. V was clipped by 4 bases and J by 7 bases; unmatched bases: 10. The CDR3 has 16 amino acids. The CDR3 here is CASSGEDRAPNSPLHF. The DNA of the CDR3 is TGTGCCAGCAGCGGGGAGGACAGGGCACCCAATTCACCCCTCCACTTT.

This clone has just one count. V gene TRBV11-3 combines with J gene TRBJ2-2; D is uncertain. The CDR3 has 14 amino acids. From germline, CDR1 is SGHNT and CDR2 YENEEA. V lost 4 bases, J lost 0 bases, and 6 bases lay in between. CDR3: CASSWAPNTGELFF. CDR3 DNA sequence: TGTGCCAGCAGCTGGGCGCCGAACACCGGGGAGCTGTTTTTT. Drawing the rest from reference TRBV11-3 and TRBJ2-2, the complete variable domain is EAGVVQSPRYKIIEKKQPVAFWCNPISGHNTLYWYLQNLGQGPELLIRYENEEAVDDSQLPKDRFSAERLKGVDSTLKIQPAELGDSAVYLCASSWAPNTGELFFGEGSRLTVL.

The chain has TRBV5-6 and TRBJ1-1, with 7 nucleotides matching TRBD1. The CDR3 has 17 amino acids. Per the germline V gene, CDR1 is SGHDT and CDR2 is YYEEEE. V trimming: 1 base; J trimming: 3 bases; junction bases outside the gene matches: 12. The CDR3 nucleotides are TGTGCCAGCAGCTTGACTTCCAGGGCAGGGGGTTACACTGAAGCTTTCTTT. Its translation is CASSLTSRAGGYTEAFF.

J is TRBJ2-7 and V is TRBV30; 12 positions agree with TRBD2. The CDR3 contains 14 residues. CDR1 and CDR2 from the germline V gene are GTSNPN and SVGIG (reference sequence). Trimming took 4 bases from V and 4 from J; bases not matched to a gene: 5. The CDR3 sequence: CAWNPGLAGYEQYF. The CDR3 DNA is TGTGCCTGGAACCCCGGACTAGCGGGGTACGAGCAGTACTTC.

V usage is TRBV27 and J usage is TRBJ1-6; possible D gene TRBD1, 5 bases. Trimming shortened V by 2 bases and J by 10 bases, and 9 bases separated the two germline ends. The CDR3 runs to 13 residues. From germline, CDR1 is MNHEY and CDR2 SMNVEV (reference sequence). CDR3 residues: CASSLQGVSPLHF. The CDR3 region has the DNA TGTGCCAGCAGTTTACAGGGTGTATCACCCCTCCACTTT.

The rearrangement uses TRBV9 and TRBJ2-3, with 10 bases matching TRBD2. V was clipped by 3 bases and J by 5 bases; unmatched bases: 6. CDR3 length equals 15 residues. In germline, CDR1 is SGDLS, CDR2 YYNGEE. The CDR3 DNA is TGTGCCAGCAGCGCAAGCGGGGGGGCCGGAGATACGCAGTATTTT. Encoded protein: CASSASGGAGDTQYF.

V usage is TRBV5-6 and J usage is TRBJ1-5; 7 nucleotides agree with TRBD1. The germline V gene encodes CDR1 SGHDT and CDR2 YYEEEE. The CDR3 is made up of 14 amino acids. V lost 0 bases to trimming and J lost 7 bases; unmatched junction nucleotides: 4. CDR3 region: CASSLAGGSQPQHF. DNA of the CDR3: TGTGCCAGCAGCTTGGCAGGGGGGAGCCAGCCCCAGCATTTT.

CDR3 sequence (DNA): TGTGCCAGCGGACTATGGGACAGGAGTTACAATGAGCAGTTCTTC. Protein: CASGLWDRSYNEQFF. The V call is TRBV13, the J call TRBJ2-1; 8 bases are a match to TRBD1. The germline gives CDR1 PRHDT, CDR2 FYEKMQ (reference sequence). CDR3 size: 15 residues. V was clipped by 8 bases and J by 4 bases; unmatched bases: 10.

The rearrangement joins TRBV27 to TRBJ2-2, with 8 bases identical to TRBD2. CDR1 and CDR2 (germline): MNHEY, SMNVEV (reference sequence). After removal of 3 bases from V and 8 bases from J, the junction contained 17 bases not matched to a gene. This CDR3 is built from 18 residues. The CDR3 nucleotides are TGTGCCAGCAGTTTCCTGGCGGGGGGCCTTGGCCTTTTGGGGGAGCTGTTTTTT. It yields the protein CASSFLAGGLGLLGELFF.

The genes are TRBV27 and TRBJ1-1; TRBD1 agrees at 8 bases. The V and J ends lost 8 bases and 0 bases, in that order; junction bases with no gene match: 2. Germline V CDR1 and CDR2: MNHEY, SMNVEV (reference sequence). The CDR3 loop spans 13 amino acids. CDR3 DNA sequence: TGTGCCAGCGGACAGGGTGTGAACACTGAAGCTTTCTTT. Translation: CASGQGVNTEAFF.

Note on this clone: Germline and junction disagree at one end, which may indicate a read error. The chain uses TRBV4-3 and TRBJ2-7; D possibly corresponds to TRBD1 (6 bases). Germline CDR1 LGHNA, CDR2 YSLEER. This CDR3 comprises 18 residues. This CDR3 reads CASSQDIPGAGTSFEQYF. The CDR3 DNA is TGCGCCAGCAGCCAAGATATCCCTGGCGCCGGGACATCCTTCGAGCAGTACTTC.

J is TRBJ2-5 and V is TRBV14, with 12 bases lining up with TRBD2. This CDR3 spans 18 amino acids. V gave up 2 bases and J gave up 3 bases; unmatched junction bases: 10. CDR1 and CDR2 (germline): SGHDN, FVKESK. CDR3 coding DNA: TGTGCCAGCAGCCAATGGTCCGGACTAGCGGGGAACGAAGAGACCCAGTACTTC. This translates into CASSQWSGLAGNEETQYF.

This clone was detected only once. The V and J genes are TRBV7-9 and TRBJ2-2; D not resolved. Germline V CDR1 and CDR2: SEHNR, FQNEAQ (reference sequence). This CDR3 has 14 amino acids. V gave up 6 bases and J gave up 7 bases, with 15 bases separating them. DNA of the CDR3: TGTGCCAGCAGACCCACTATCAACGGCGGGGAGCTGTTTTTT. As protein: CASRPTINGGELFF.

CDR3 nucleotide sequence: TGTGCCAGCAGACCCGGACAGGGGCTAAATCAGCCCCAGCATTTT. Translation: CASRPGQGLNQPQHF. The V gene is TRBV27, the J gene TRBJ1-5; 9 nucleotides line up with TRBD1. The germline V gene has CDR1 MNHEY and CDR2 SMNVEV (reference sequence). The V gene end was trimmed by 6 bases and the J gene end by 4 bases; junction bases not matched to a gene: 7. CDR3 length: 15 amino acids.

This sequence joins TRBV6-6 and TRBJ1-1; possibly TRBD1 for D (6 bases). The CDR3 runs 14 residues. CDR1 is MNHNY, CDR2 SVGAGI, per germline (reference sequence). The V end was cut by 8 bases, the J end by 12 bases, with 25 bases between. The CDR3 here is CASLHQKTGGLTFF. CDR3 sequence (DNA): TGTGCCAGCTTACACCAAAAGACAGGCGGCCTGACTTTCTTT.

The chain employs TRBV9 and TRBJ1-1; weak D call: TRBD1 (6 bases). V lost 4 bases to trimming and J lost 2 bases, with 12 bases between them. Germline CDR1 SGDLS, CDR2 YYNGEE. CDR3 length: 14 residues. The DNA for the CDR3 is TGTGCCAGCAGCCCCCGGGACATTAACACTGAAGCTTTCTTT. Its protein product is CASSPRDINTEAFF.

This clone was counted only a few times. The rearrangement joins TRBV29-1 to TRBJ2-4; D is perhaps TRBD1 (6 bases). Germline V gene lookup returns CDR1 SQVTM and CDR2 ANQGSEA. Trimming pared 6 bases from V and 2 bases from J, leaving 11 bases between. CDR3 length: 13 amino acids. CDR3 in amino acids: CSVKGGTKNIQYF. CDR3 DNA sequence: TGCAGCGTAAAAGGGGGAACCAAAAACATTCAGTACTTC.

A single count supports this clone. The chain couples TRBV7-2 to TRBJ2-7, with TRBD1 matching over 8 bases. Per the germline V gene, CDR1 is SGHTA and CDR2 is FQGNSA. The junction had 9 bases not matched to a gene; V was cut back by 5 bases and J by 6 bases. The CDR3 runs to 14 residues. CDR3 protein: CTSSGQGLLVEQYF. The CDR3 nucleotides are TGTACCAGCAGCGGACAGGGCCTTTTAGTCGAGCAGTACTTC.

This chain links TRBV19 with TRBJ1-5; D is uncertain. The CDR3 runs 15 residues. CDR1 LNHDA and CDR2 SQIVND come from the germline V gene (reference sequence). The V and J ends lost 5 bases and 2 bases respectively, with 13 bases between them. CDR3 bases: TGTGCCAGTAGTTTACGGTCGTCGGGCAATCAGCCCCAGCATTTT. Its translation: CASSLRSSGNQPQHF.

The chain joins TRBV4-3 to TRBJ1-5; a weak D match, TRBD1 (5 bases). Trimming left V 1 base short and J 6 bases short, with 16 bases between. The CDR3 has 16 residues. Germline V lookup: CDR1 LGHNA, CDR2 YSLEER. CDR3 region: CASSQAVGGAGQPQHF. CDR3 nucleotide sequence: TGCGCCAGCAGCCAAGCCGTCGGCGGGGCGGGTCAGCCCCAGCATTTT.